The clone carrying this T cell receptor (beta chain) was seen only once. Its cognate antigen is unknown. With 60 Vbeta and 13 Jbeta primers, the PCR was carried out. Data came from immunoSEQ multiplex PCR; TCRdb stores just in-frame clones and leaves some out. Of about 150,000 clones listed, around 67% are singletons. This entry belongs to a study of cytomegalovirus exposure and HLA in healthy donors. Study-wide results and limits: Segments of the TCR beta V type were, in most cases, productive about 90% or about 30% of the time in an earlier analysis. It was 164 TCR beta chains that were listed as cytomegalovirus-associated. Among CMV-associated TCR beta chains, most appeared HLA-restricted in a later analysis.

The sequence was obtained from a woman between 18 and 29 years old in good health and CMV-seronegative. Sequenced material: PBMCs.

The CDR3 is CASSERGEVGYTF. The CDR3 bases are TGTGCCAGCAGTGAACGAGGGGAGGTTGGCTACACCTTC. The chain links TRBV25-1 to TRBJ1-2, with D possibly being TRBD1 (5 bases). CDR1 and CDR2 from the germline V gene are MGHDK and SYGVNS. V shed 2 bases and J shed 7 bases, with 11 bases lying between them. CDR3 length: 13 amino acids.